This TCR beta chain is drawn from a study of tumor and adjacent non-tumor tissue in lung cancer. The template was RNA from unsorted bulk tissue. Germline CDR1 reads SGHAT; CDR2 reads FQNNGV. The CDR3 totals 13 residues. Three rounds of nested PCR, following a modified ARM-PCR protocol, produced the TCRbeta library. One entry per CDR3 protein results from TCRdb running MiXCR on the multiplex PCR reads. The sample has over 130,000 distinct CDR3 sequences, roughly 66% seen once; the top ten hold 18%. The chain carries TRBV11-2 and TRBJ2-7, with D possibly matching TRBD2 (6 bases). This TCR came from a man aged 55 to 69 with small cell lung cancer. Sequencing was done on a sample of lung tumor tissue. CDR3 coding DNA: TGTGCCAGCAGCGTAACCGGGAGCAGCGAGCAGTATGTC. It codes for CASSVTGSSEQYV.